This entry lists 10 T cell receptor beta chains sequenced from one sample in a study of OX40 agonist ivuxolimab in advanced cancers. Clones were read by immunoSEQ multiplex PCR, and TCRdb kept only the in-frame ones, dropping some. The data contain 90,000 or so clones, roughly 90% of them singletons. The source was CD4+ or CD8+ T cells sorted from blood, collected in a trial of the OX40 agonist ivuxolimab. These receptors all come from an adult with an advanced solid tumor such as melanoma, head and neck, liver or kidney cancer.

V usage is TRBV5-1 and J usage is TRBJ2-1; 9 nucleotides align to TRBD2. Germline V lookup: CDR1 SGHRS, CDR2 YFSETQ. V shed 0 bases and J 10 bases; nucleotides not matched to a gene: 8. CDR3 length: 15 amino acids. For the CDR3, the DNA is TGCGCCAGCAGCTTGGGGTTAGCGGGAGCTCGAGAGCAGTTCTTC. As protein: CASSLGLAGAREQFF.

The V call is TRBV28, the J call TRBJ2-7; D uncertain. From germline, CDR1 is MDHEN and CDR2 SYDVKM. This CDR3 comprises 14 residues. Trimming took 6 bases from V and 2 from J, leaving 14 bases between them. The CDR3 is CASRTLRNTYEQYF. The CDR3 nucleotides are TGTGCCAGCAGGACCCTAAGGAACACCTACGAGCAGTACTTC.

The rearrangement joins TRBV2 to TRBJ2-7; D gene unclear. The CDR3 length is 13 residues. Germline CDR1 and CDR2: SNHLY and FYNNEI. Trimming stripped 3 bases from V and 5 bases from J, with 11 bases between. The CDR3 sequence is CASSDFPENEQYF. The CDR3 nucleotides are TGTGCCAGCAGTGATTTCCCGGAGAACGAGCAGTACTTC.

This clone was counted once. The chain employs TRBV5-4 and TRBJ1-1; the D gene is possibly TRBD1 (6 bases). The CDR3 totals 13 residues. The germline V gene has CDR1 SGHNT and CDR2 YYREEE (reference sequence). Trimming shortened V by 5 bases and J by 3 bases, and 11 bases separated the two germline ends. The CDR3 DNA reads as TGTGCCAGCAGGGGGACAAGCTACACTGAAGCTTTCTTT. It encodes CASRGTSYTEAFF. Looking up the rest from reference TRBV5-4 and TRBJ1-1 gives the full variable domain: ETGVTQSPTHLIKTRGQQVTLRCSSQSGHNTVSWYQQALGQGPQFIFQYYREEENGRGNFPPRFSGLQFPNYSSELNVNALELDDSALYLCASRGTSYTEAFFGQGTRLTVV.

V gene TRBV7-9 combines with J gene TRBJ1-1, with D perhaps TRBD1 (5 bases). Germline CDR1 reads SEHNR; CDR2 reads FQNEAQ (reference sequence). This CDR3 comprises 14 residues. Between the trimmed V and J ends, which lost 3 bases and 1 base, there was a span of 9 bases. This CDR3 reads CASSFFQGNTEAFF. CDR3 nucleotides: TGTGCCAGCAGCTTTTTTCAGGGGAACACTGAAGCTTTCTTT.

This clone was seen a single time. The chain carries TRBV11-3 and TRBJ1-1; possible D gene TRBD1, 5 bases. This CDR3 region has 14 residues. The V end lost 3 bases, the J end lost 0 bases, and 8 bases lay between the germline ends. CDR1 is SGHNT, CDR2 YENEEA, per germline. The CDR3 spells CASSFTGVNTEAFF. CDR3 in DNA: TGTGCCAGCAGCTTTACAGGAGTGAACACTGAAGCTTTCTTT.

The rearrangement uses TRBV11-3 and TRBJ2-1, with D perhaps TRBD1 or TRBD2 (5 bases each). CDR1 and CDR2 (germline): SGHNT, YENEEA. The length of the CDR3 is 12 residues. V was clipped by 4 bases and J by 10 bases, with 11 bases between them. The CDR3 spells CASSSRDVEQFF. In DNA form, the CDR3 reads TGTGCCAGCAGCTCCCGGGACGTCGAGCAGTTCTTC.

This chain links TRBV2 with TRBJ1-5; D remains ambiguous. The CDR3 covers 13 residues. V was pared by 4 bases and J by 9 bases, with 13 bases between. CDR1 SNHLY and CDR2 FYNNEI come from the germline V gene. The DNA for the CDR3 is TGTGCCAGCAGTGGGGCGGAGGCTGGGCCCCAGCATTTT. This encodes CASSGAEAGPQHF.

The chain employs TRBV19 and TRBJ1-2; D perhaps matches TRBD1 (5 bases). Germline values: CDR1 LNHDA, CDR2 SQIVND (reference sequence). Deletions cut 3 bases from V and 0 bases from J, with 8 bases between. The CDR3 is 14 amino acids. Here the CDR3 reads CASSMGRANYGYTF. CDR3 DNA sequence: TGTGCCAGTAGTATGGGCAGGGCTAACTATGGCTACACCTTC.

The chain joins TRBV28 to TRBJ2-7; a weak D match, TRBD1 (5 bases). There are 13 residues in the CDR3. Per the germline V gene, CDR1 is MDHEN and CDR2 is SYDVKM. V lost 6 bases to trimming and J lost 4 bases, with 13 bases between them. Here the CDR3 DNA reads TGTGCCAGCAGGACACAACAGGATTACGAGCAGTACTTC. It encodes CASRTQQDYEQYF.